This T cell receptor (beta chain) was sequenced during a study of tumor-infiltrating lymphocytes in primary liver carcinoma. Starting from roughly 540 ng of total RNA, TCR beta cDNA was produced with a primer in the constant region. Generation of the TCR beta libraries relied on three nested multiplex PCR rounds using slightly modified ARM-PCR. The first two PCR rounds, around 10 cycles each, used TRBV1-TRBV30 forward primers and a C-beta reverse primer. TCRdb fed the multiplex PCR reads into MiXCR, producing one record per CDR3 protein. The sample yields about 99,000 distinct CDR3 sequences, over 55% seen once. The sample holds many counts of this clonotype. The CDR3 is 14 residues long. CDR1 and CDR2 from the germline V gene are MNHNS and SASEGT. V was pared by 3 bases and J by 5 bases, with 13 bases between. Co-extraction yielded RNA and DNA from around 20-30 mg of unsorted bulk tissue.

This sequence joins TRBV6-1 and TRBJ2-5; tentative D call: TRBD2 (6 bases). This receptor was taken from an older woman with primary liver carcinoma and hepatitis B virus infection. Sequenced input: liver tumor tissue from sampling region 5. Documented subset: tumor region T5, tumor centre. The DNA of the CDR3 is TGTGCCAGCAGTGAGCGGGACGAGGTGGAGACCCAGTACTTC. This codes for CASSERDEVETQYF.